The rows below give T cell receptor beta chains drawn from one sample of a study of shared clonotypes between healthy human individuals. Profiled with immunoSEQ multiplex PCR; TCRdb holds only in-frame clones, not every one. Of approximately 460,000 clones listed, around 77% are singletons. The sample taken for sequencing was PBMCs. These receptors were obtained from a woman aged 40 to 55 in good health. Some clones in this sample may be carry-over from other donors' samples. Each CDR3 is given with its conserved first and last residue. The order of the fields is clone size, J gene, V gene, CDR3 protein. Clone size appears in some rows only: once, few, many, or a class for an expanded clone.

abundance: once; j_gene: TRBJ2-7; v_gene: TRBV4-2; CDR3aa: CASSQERPLRGDEQYF
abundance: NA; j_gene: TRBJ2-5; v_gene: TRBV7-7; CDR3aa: CASSLWGEETQYF
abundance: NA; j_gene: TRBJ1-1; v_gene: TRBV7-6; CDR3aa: CASSLVVSGTEAFF
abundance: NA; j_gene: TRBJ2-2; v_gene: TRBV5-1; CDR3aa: CASSLSGRSGTGELFF
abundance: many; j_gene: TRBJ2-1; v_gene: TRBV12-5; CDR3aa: CASGLGTSYEQFF
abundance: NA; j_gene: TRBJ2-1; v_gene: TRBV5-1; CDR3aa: CASSLVGGESNEQFF
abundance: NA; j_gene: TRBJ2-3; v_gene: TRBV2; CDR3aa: CASSATGGYTSTDTQYF
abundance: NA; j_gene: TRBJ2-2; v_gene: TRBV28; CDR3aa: CATLLAGGAGELFF
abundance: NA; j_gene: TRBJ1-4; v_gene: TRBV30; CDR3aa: CAWSGKEVGEKLFF
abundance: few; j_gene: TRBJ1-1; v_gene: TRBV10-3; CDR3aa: CAVRGPSNTEAFF
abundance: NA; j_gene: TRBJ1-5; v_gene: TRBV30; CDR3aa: CAWSVGGLGDQPQHF
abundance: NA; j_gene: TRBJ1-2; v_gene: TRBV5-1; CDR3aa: CASSLVLGAGGYTF
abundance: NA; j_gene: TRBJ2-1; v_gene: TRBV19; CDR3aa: CASRNLEAGYNEQFF
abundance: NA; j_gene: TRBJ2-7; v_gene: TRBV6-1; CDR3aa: CASSEAIIQNF
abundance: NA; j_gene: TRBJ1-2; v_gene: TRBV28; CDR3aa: CASSLWPGSNCGYTF
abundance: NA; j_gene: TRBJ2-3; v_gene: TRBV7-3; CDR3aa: CASSPLAGGTDTQYF
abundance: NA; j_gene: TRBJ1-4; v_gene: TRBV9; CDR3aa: CASSPQGASEKLFF
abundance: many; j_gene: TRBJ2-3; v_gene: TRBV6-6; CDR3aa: CASSGGSLTDTQYF
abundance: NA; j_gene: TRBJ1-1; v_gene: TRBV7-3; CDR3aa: CASSPNTGGTEAFF
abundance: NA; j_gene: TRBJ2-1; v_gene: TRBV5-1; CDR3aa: CASTPLGGAYNEQFF
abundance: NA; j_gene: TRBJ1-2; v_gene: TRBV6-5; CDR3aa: CASRVGYGYTF
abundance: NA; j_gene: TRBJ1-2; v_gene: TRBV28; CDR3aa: CASRDGRRGLPNYGYTF
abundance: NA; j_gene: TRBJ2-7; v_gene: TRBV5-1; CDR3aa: CASRFLAGGNYEQYF
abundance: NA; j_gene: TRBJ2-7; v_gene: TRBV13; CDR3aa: CASSSGLYEQYF
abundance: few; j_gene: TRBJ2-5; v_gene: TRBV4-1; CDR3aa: CASHRSRLGETQYF
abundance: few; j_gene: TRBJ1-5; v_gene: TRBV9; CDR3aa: CASSVDAYSNQPQHF
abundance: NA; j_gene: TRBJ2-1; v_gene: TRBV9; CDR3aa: CASSVGGVSSYNEQFF
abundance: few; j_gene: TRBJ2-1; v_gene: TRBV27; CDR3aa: CASSRGGQYNEQFF
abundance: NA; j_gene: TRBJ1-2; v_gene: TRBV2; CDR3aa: CASSEGQLGYTF
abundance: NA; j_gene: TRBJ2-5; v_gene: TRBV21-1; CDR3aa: CASSKTADRFCGRVQETQYF
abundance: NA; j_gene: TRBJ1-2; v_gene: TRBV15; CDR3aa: CATSPDGRYGYTF